The 30 T cell receptor beta chains in this list originate from one sample, sequenced in a study of patients and donors after allogeneic stem cell transplantation. TCRdb ran MiXCR on the RT-PCR reads and lists one entry per CDR3 protein. The sample gives 390,000 or so distinct CDR3 sequences, under 20% of which show up once; 6% to 8% is in the top ten. What was sequenced was blood, either unsorted or a sorted T cell fraction (not recorded which). The receptors derive from a human donor who was either an allogeneic HSCT recipient or a stem cell or donor lymphocyte infusion donor (not recorded which). It is not recorded whose cells these are; they may come from a transplant donor.

A few counts support this clonotype. The chain recombines TRBV12-3 or TRBV12-4 with TRBJ1-2, with D tentatively TRBD1 (6 bases). V lost 3 bases and J 5 bases, leaving 10 bases between the germline ends. There are 13 residues in the CDR3. DNA of the CDR3: TGTGCCAGCAGTTTCCTCAGGGGATATGGCTACACCTTC. Translated, it gives CASSFLRGYGYTF.

The sample holds a few counts of this clonotype. CDR3 residues: CASSLPGEPHEQYF. In DNA form, the CDR3 reads TGTGCCAGCAGCTTACCAGGGGAGCCTCACGAGCAGTACTTC. The chain joins TRBV7-8 to TRBJ2-7; D perhaps matches TRBD1 (6 bases). Trimming removed 2 bases at V and 5 bases at J, with 13 bases between. CDR3 length equals 14 residues. Germline values: CDR1 SGHVS, CDR2 FQNEAQ.

There are a few counts of this clonotype. The gene calls are TRBV20-1 and TRBJ2-2; D is uncertain. From germline, CDR1 is DFQATT and CDR2 SNEGSKA (reference sequence). The CDR3 is 16 amino acids. The V end lost 2 bases, the J end lost 3 bases, and 16 bases lay between the germline ends. The CDR3 loop is CSARMVARIHTGELFF. In DNA, the CDR3 is TGCAGTGCTAGAATGGTGGCTAGAATCCACACCGGGGAGCTGTTTTTT.

This clonotype was seen a few times. The CDR3 loop reads CASTSSAYEQYF. CDR3 nucleotide sequence: TGTGCCAGCACCAGCAGCGCCTACGAGCAGTACTTC. The rearrangement links TRBV6-5 to TRBJ2-7; D unclear. The CDR3 runs to 12 residues. V was shortened by 7 bases and J by 2 bases, with 9 bases between the two germline ends. Germline V gene lookup returns CDR1 MNHEY and CDR2 SVGAGI.

The J gene is TRBJ2-3, the V gene TRBV15; 7 nucleotides agree with TRBD2. The J segment lost 1 base and the V segment lost 3 bases, leaving 7 bases of the junction unmatched. The germline gives CDR1 LNHNV, CDR2 YYDKDF (reference sequence). The CDR3 has 16 amino acids. The DNA for the CDR3 is TGTGCCACCAGCAGTCCGATAACTAGCGGCACAGATACGCAGTATTTT. Protein sequence: CATSSPITSGTDTQYF.

This clonotype was counted ten times or more. This rearrangement joins TRBV5-5 to TRBJ2-7; a weak D match, TRBD1 (5 bases). CDR3 length: 13 amino acids. CDR1 and CDR2 from the germline V gene are SGHKS and YYEKEE (reference sequence). The V and J ends lost 0 bases and 2 bases respectively, with 6 bases between them. In nucleotides, the CDR3 is TGTGCCAGCAGCTTGGCACAGGCCTACGAGCAGTACTTC. This gives the protein CASSLAQAYEQYF.

This clonotype occurred once. The chain recombines TRBV2 with TRBJ2-3; TRBD2 aligns across 8 bases. The CDR3 spans 14 residues. Germline V lookup: CDR1 SNHLY, CDR2 FYNNEI. V shed 11 bases and J 2 bases; nucleotides not matched to a gene: 9. The chain's CDR3 is CAGTTGGYTDTQYF. CDR3 DNA sequence: TGTGCCGGCACCACGGGGGGGTACACAGATACGCAGTATTTT.

The chain links TRBV12-3 or TRBV12-4 to TRBJ2-1; D may correspond to TRBD1 or TRBD2 (5 bases each). V was cut by 6 bases and J by 6 bases, with 15 bases left in between. The CDR3 has 14 amino acids. CDR3: CASSPGPARNEQFF. The CDR3 DNA reads as TGTGCCAGCAGCCCGGGACCCGCTCGCAATGAGCAGTTCTTC.

The sample holds a few counts of this clonotype. The chain recombines TRBV6-1 with TRBJ2-3, with unresolved D. Germline V gene lookup returns CDR1 MNHNS and CDR2 SASEGT. V shed 6 bases and J shed 5 bases, with 9 bases lying between them. CDR3 length equals 12 residues. The chain's CDR3 is CASSASRDTQYF. CDR3 in DNA: TGTGCCAGCAGCGCCTCAAGAGATACGCAGTATTTT.

There are many counts of this clonotype. The rearrangement links TRBV4-1 to TRBJ2-1, with D maybe TRBD2 (6 bases). V was pared by 0 bases and J by 4 bases, with 13 bases between. The CDR3 spans 16 residues. CDR1 is MGHRA, CDR2 YSYEKL, per germline. The CDR3: CASSQEYSGLYNEQFF. CDR3 DNA sequence: TGCGCCAGCAGCCAAGAATATAGCGGATTATACAATGAGCAGTTCTTC.

The table lists this clonotype with a few counts. The chain employs TRBV2 and TRBJ1-1; perhaps TRBD1 as D (6 bases). V was shortened by 4 bases and J by 3 bases, with 15 bases between the two germline ends. This CDR3 region has 15 residues. CDR1 and CDR2 from the germline V gene are SNHLY and FYNNEI. CDR3 protein: CASSALQGTYTEAFF. CDR3 DNA: TGTGCCAGCAGTGCCCTACAGGGTACGTACACTGAAGCTTTCTTT.

This chain joins TRBV21-1 and TRBJ1-5. TRBV21-1 is a pseudogene. This CDR3 has 17 amino acids. CDR3 bases: TGTGCCAGCAGCAAAGTCGATCAGGCTTGGAGGGATCAGCCCCAGCATTTT. This gives the protein CASSKVDQAWRDQPQHF.

There are a few counts of this clonotype. This rearrangement joins TRBV6-1 to TRBJ2-7, with D hard to call. Germline V gene lookup returns CDR1 MNHNS and CDR2 SASEGT. V was pared by 7 bases and J by 3 bases, with 10 bases between. The CDR3 is 12 residues long. CDR3 nucleotide sequence: TGTGCCAGCACTCGTAGGGTCTACGAGCAGTACTTC. This translates into CASTRRVYEQYF.

This clonotype was recorded many times. This chain links TRBV14 with TRBJ2-3; D perhaps matches TRBD1 (5 bases). V lost 0 bases and J lost 4, with 17 bases in between. Germline lookup yields CDR1 SGHDN and CDR2 FVKESK. This CDR3 contains 17 residues. The CDR3 here is CASSQDIMAGMPDTQYF. The CDR3 DNA is TGTGCCAGCAGCCAAGATATTATGGCAGGGATGCCAGATACGCAGTATTTT.

V is TRBV12-3 or TRBV12-4 and J is TRBJ1-6; tentatively, D is TRBD1 (6 bases). V lost 6 bases to trimming and J lost 6 bases, with 15 bases between them. This CDR3 is 15 amino acids long. The CDR3: CASSRYRVANSPLHF. As DNA, the CDR3 is TGTGCCAGCAGCCGGTACAGGGTTGCTAATTCACCCCTCCACTTT.

This clonotype was found once. The gene calls are TRBV6-1 and TRBJ2-2; D uncertain. Germline V gene data show CDR1 as MNHNS and CDR2 as SASEGT. The CDR3 is 16 amino acids. V was trimmed by 5 bases and J by 0 bases, leaving 13 bases between them. DNA of the CDR3: TGTGCCAGCAGTCGAGTAGGGCGGACGAACACCGGGGAGCTGTTTTTT. Translation: CASSRVGRTNTGELFF.

The sample holds a few counts of this clonotype. V and J are TRBV7-2 and TRBJ2-2, with a weak D call TRBD1 (8 bases). Germline lookup yields CDR1 SGHTA and CDR2 FQGNSA. Trimming removed 0 bases at V and 7 bases at J, with 12 bases between. The CDR3 runs 15 residues. The CDR3 nucleotides are TGTGCCAGCAGCTTAGCACAGGGGGGGAGCGGGGAGCTGTTTTTT. As protein: CASSLAQGGSGELFF.

This clonotype was found many times. V and J are TRBV2 and TRBJ2-1; 10 nucleotides agree with TRBD2. There are 15 residues in the CDR3. CDR1 is SNHLY and CDR2 is FYNNEI in the germline V gene. V lost 6 bases to trimming and J lost 5 bases; unmatched junction nucleotides: 7. DNA of the CDR3: TGTGCCAGCAGGGGAACTAGCGGGGTTGACAATGAGCAGTTCTTC. As protein: CASRGTSGVDNEQFF. The full variable domain, its missing parts supplied by reference TRBV2 and TRBJ2-1, is EPEVTQTPSHQVTQMGQEVILRCVPISNHLYFYWYRQILGQKVEFLVSFYNNEISEKSEIFDDQFSVERPDGSNFTLKIRSTKLEDSAMYFCASRGTSGVDNEQFFGPGTRLTVL.

This clonotype has more than one count but fewer than ten. This chain joins TRBV7-2 and TRBJ2-3, with unresolved D. The CDR3 is 13 amino acids. Trimming removed 4 bases from V and 2 bases from J, with 7 bases in between. CDR1 and CDR2 from the germline V gene are SGHTA and FQGNSA. The CDR3 sequence is CASSSPPTDTQYF. In DNA form, the CDR3 reads TGTGCCAGCAGCTCCCCGCCCACAGATACGCAGTATTTT.

This clonotype was detected a few times. The chain combines TRBV9 with TRBJ1-5; D may be TRBD1 (5 bases). Trimming cost V 0 bases and J 3 bases, with 10 bases left between them. The V gene's germline CDR1 is SGDLS and CDR2 YYNGEE. This CDR3 is 15 amino acids long. CDR3 nucleotide sequence: TGTGCCAGCAGCGTAGGGCAGGGCTACAATCAGCCCCAGCATTTT. Amino acid sequence: CASSVGQGYNQPQHF.

About this clonotype: A read error may produce the germline difference seen at one junction end. The gene calls are TRBV14 and TRBJ2-7; TRBD1 aligns across 10 bases. This CDR3 spans 14 amino acids. Germline values: CDR1 SGHDN, CDR2 FVKESK. The CDR3 sequence is CASSPTGGLVKNIF. The CDR3 region has the DNA TGTGCCAGCAGCCCGACAGGGGGCTTGGTTAAGAACATCTTC.

V is TRBV25-1 and J is TRBJ1-5; D is perhaps TRBD1 (5 bases). The V end was cut by 6 bases, the J end by 1 base, with 16 bases between. The V gene's germline CDR1 is MGHDK and CDR2 SYGVNS. The CDR3 runs to 16 residues. The CDR3: CASSGAGGVSNQPQHF. DNA of the CDR3: TGTGCCAGCAGCGGAGCGGGGGGGGTGAGCAATCAGCCCCAGCATTTT.

This clonotype came up many times. J is TRBJ2-3 and V is TRBV4-3, with D possibly being TRBD1 (5 bases). The CDR3 spans 14 residues. V was shortened by 6 bases and J by 3 bases, with 13 bases between the two germline ends. Per the germline V gene, CDR1 is LGHNA and CDR2 is YSLEER. CDR3 protein: CASSLGRRTDTQYF. CDR3 nucleotides: TGCGCCAGCAGTTTGGGGCGCAGGACAGATACGCAGTATTTT.

The V and J genes are TRBV7-2 and TRBJ1-1; possible D gene TRBD1, 6 bases. Germline V lookup: CDR1 SGHTA, CDR2 FQGNSA. The V end was cut by 10 bases, the J end by 5 bases, with 14 bases between. The CDR3 is 12 amino acids. CDR3 amino acids: CATRGLGTEAFF. CDR3 nucleotide sequence: TGTGCCACCAGGGGTTTGGGTACTGAAGCTTTCTTT. The full variable domain, rest sourced from reference TRBV7-2 and TRBJ1-1, is GAGVSQSPSNKVTEKGKDVELRCDPISGHTALYWYRQSLGQGLEFLIYFQGNSAPDKSGLPSDRFSAERTGGSVSTLTIQRTQQEDSAVYLCATRGLGTEAFFGQGTRLTVV.

The chain joins TRBV7-3 to TRBJ2-3; no clear D. This CDR3 spans 16 amino acids. Germline V CDR1 and CDR2: SGHTA, FQGTGA. Trimming pared 1 base from V and 0 bases from J, leaving 11 bases between. In DNA, the CDR3 is TGTGCCAGCAGCTTAATGGCAGGTTCTAGCACAGATACGCAGTATTTT. This translates into CASSLMAGSSTDTQYF.

The V gene is TRBV21-1, the J gene TRBJ2-6; the table's TRBD1 call for D was not verified on the DNA. TRBV21-1 is listed as a pseudogene. The CDR3 covers 17 residues. For the CDR3, the DNA is TGTGCCAGCACCACGGACAGGGCGGACTCTGGGGCCAACGTCCTGACTTTC. It specifies CASTTDRADSGANVLTF.

The gene calls are TRBV20-1 and TRBJ2-1; 8 bases are a match to TRBD1. The ends lost 6 bases at V and 0 bases at J; junction bases unmatched: 7. The germline V gene has CDR1 DFQATT and CDR2 SNEGSKA (reference sequence). The CDR3 is made up of 15 amino acids. The CDR3 bases are TGCAGTGCCCGGGACAGGCCAGACTCCTACAATGAGCAGTTCTTC. Translating it yields CSARDRPDSYNEQFF.

The chain employs TRBV24-1 and TRBJ2-3; unclear D gene. V was pared by 5 bases and J by 6 bases, with 5 bases between. CDR1 and CDR2 (germline): KGHDR, SFDVKD. The CDR3 totals 11 residues. CDR3 region: CATSVRDTQYF. CDR3 DNA sequence: TGTGCCACCAGTGTGAGGGATACGCAGTATTTT.

The table lists this clonotype with a few counts. This chain links TRBV5-1 with TRBJ2-3; 8 bases agree with TRBD1. This CDR3 comprises 17 residues. The V and J ends lost 5 bases and 2 bases, in that order; junction bases with no gene match: 13. The germline gives CDR1 SGHRS, CDR2 YFSETQ. The chain's CDR3 is CASRPHGQGPDTDTQYF. In DNA form, the CDR3 reads TGCGCCAGCAGGCCCCACGGACAGGGACCCGACACAGATACGCAGTATTTT.

This clonotype was detected only a few times. This sequence joins TRBV20-1 and TRBJ1-5; 8 bases align to TRBD1. This CDR3 region has 14 residues. Looked up from germline, CDR1 is DFQATT and CDR2 is SNEGSKA (reference sequence). J gave up 2 bases and V 6 bases, and 6 bases lay outside the gene matches. The CDR3 sequence: CSANTGGGNQPQHF. CDR3 bases: TGCAGTGCCAATACAGGGGGAGGCAATCAGCCCCAGCATTTT.